The 5 T cell receptor beta chains in this list originate from one sample, sequenced in a study of response to subunit inactivated influenza vaccine. TCRdb processed the RT-PCR reads anew with MiXCR; each CDR3 protein has one entry. The table lists about 150,000 distinct CDR3 sequences, around 10% of them singletons, with roughly 40% in the top ten. Sequencing was performed on CD8+ T cells sorted from PBMCs, taken around 25 months after vaccination. The receptors here all came from a man aged 50 to 75 who received an inactivated influenza vaccine.

Comments on this clonotype: Just one base apart from a much larger clone, this may be a read error. The chain links TRBV12-5 to TRBJ2-3; the D gene is possibly TRBD1 (6 bases). The germline V gene has CDR1 LGHNT and CDR2 FRNRAP. The CDR3 length is 16 residues. As DNA, the CDR3 is TGTGCTAGTGGTCCCAACAGGGAACCAAGCACATATACGCAGTATTTT. Translated: CASGPNREPSTYTQYF.

CDR3 DNA sequence: TGTGCCAGCACGGGGAACTGGAACACCGGGGAGCTGTTTTTT. It is translated as CASTGNWNTGELFF. The chain joins TRBV6-2 or TRBV6-3 to TRBJ2-2; weak D call: TRBD2 (5 bases). The V end was cut by 7 bases, the J end by 1 base, with 10 bases between. The germline V gene encodes CDR1 MNHEY and CDR2 SVGEGT. The CDR3 runs to 14 residues.

The sample holds a few counts of this clonotype. In DNA form, the CDR3 reads TGTGCCAGCAGTTTCGGGCTTAACTATGGCTACACCTTC. This sequence encodes CASSFGLNYGYTF. This rearrangement joins TRBV12-3 or TRBV12-4 to TRBJ1-2; D not certain. This CDR3 is 13 amino acids long. Trimming removed 3 bases from V and 1 base from J, with 6 bases in between.

This clonotype was picked up a small number of times. The chain joins TRBV27 to TRBJ1-1; 9 nucleotides line up with TRBD1. The CDR3 extends over 15 amino acids. The junction had 7 bases not matched to a gene; V was cut back by 4 bases and J by 4 bases. Per the germline V gene, CDR1 is MNHEY and CDR2 is SMNVEV (reference sequence). The CDR3 loop reads CASSYLTGGVTEAFF. CDR3 nucleotide sequence: TGTGCCAGCAGTTACCTGACAGGGGGGGTCACTGAAGCTTTCTTT.

This clonotype was observed a few times. The V and J genes are TRBV11-2 and TRBJ2-1, with D unclear. There are 13 residues in the CDR3. V lost 0 bases, J lost 4 bases, and 4 bases lay in between. The V gene's germline CDR1 is SGHAT and CDR2 FQNNGV. CDR3 residues: CASSLEGYNEQFF. Here the CDR3 DNA reads TGTGCCAGCAGCTTAGAGGGATACAATGAGCAGTTCTTC.